The 30 T cell receptor beta chains below all came from one sample that was sequenced in a study of OX40 agonist ivuxolimab in advanced cancers. Data came from immunoSEQ multiplex PCR; TCRdb stores just in-frame clones and leaves some out. This repertoire shows 50,000 to 60,000 clones, about 85% found once; its top ten account for roughly 4.7%. The material sequenced was CD4+ or CD8+ T cells sorted from blood, taken in a trial of the OX40 agonist ivuxolimab. The receptors stem from an adult with an advanced solid tumor such as melanoma, head and neck, liver or kidney cancer.

This rearrangement joins TRBV30 to TRBJ2-7; 14 bases agree with TRBD2. Germline V gene sequence: CDR1 GTSNPN, CDR2 SVGIG (reference sequence). Trimming at V came to 3 bases and at J to 6 bases, leaving 10 bases not matched to a gene. The CDR3 has 16 residues. CDR3 in DNA: TGTGCCTGGAGCGCTAAGGGACTAGCGGGAGTCGGCGAGCAGTACTTC. Translation gives CAWSAKGLAGVGEQYF.

The J gene is TRBJ2-5, the V gene TRBV7-9; the match to TRBD2 covers 10 bases. With V trimmed by 5 bases and J by 5 bases, 5 bases remained unmatched. The CDR3 spans 14 residues. Germline lookup yields CDR1 SEHNR and CDR2 FQNEAQ (reference sequence). CDR3: CASSRAGGEETQYF. The CDR3 coding sequence is TGTGCCAGCAGCCGAGCGGGAGGGGAGGAGACCCAGTACTTC.

The chain employs TRBV19 and TRBJ2-3, with TRBD2 matching 11 bases. The CDR3 contains 16 residues. Germline V gene lookup returns CDR1 LNHDA and CDR2 SQIVND (reference sequence). The junction had 9 bases not matched to a gene; V was cut back by 10 bases and J by 0 bases. The CDR3 region is CATAGGTSGSTDTQYF. The CDR3 coding sequence is TGTGCCACTGCTGGCGGGACTAGCGGTAGCACAGATACGCAGTATTTT.

This chain links TRBV15 with TRBJ2-7; the D is unclear. Trimming stripped 0 bases from V and 0 bases from J, with 6 bases between. Germline V gene lookup returns CDR1 LNHNV and CDR2 YYDKDF (reference sequence). CDR3 length: 14 amino acids. CDR3 sequence: CATSREVNSYEQYF. In DNA, the CDR3 is TGTGCCACCAGCAGAGAGGTCAACTCCTACGAGCAGTACTTC.

The genes are TRBV19 and TRBJ1-1; tentative D call: TRBD1 (6 bases). This CDR3 comprises 14 residues. Germline V gene sequence: CDR1 LNHDA, CDR2 SQIVND (reference sequence). Trimming took 5 bases from V and 1 from J, leaving 11 bases between them. The CDR3 is CASSRAGANTEAFF. The CDR3 bases are TGTGCCAGTAGTCGGGCAGGGGCGAACACTGAAGCTTTCTTT.

This clone was found once. V and J are TRBV9 and TRBJ2-3; TRBD2 matches at 10 bases. The CDR3 has 17 residues. Germline V gene lookup returns CDR1 SGDLS and CDR2 YYNGEE. With V trimmed by 4 bases and J by 1 base, 9 bases remained unmatched. Here the CDR3 reads CASSPRHLAGGTDTQYF. CDR3 nucleotide sequence: TGTGCCAGCAGCCCCCGACATCTAGCGGGGGGCACAGATACGCAGTATTTT.

The chain recombines TRBV25-1 with TRBJ1-4; 10 bases line up with TRBD1. The CDR3 has 13 amino acids. V was clipped by 6 bases and J by 10 bases; unmatched bases: 5. CDR1 is MGHDK, CDR2 SYGVNS, per germline. The chain's CDR3 is CASRDRGLGKLFF. Here the CDR3 DNA reads TGTGCCAGCAGGGACAGGGGGTTGGGAAAACTGTTTTTT.

This chain uses TRBV10-1 with TRBJ2-3; D not certain. The CDR3 contains 13 residues. The germline V and J ends were trimmed by 6 bases and 1 base, with 8 bases remaining between them. Germline-derived CDR1 and CDR2 are WNHNN and SYGVQD (reference sequence). The DNA for the CDR3 is TGCGCCAGCAGCCAGCGAGGCACAGATACGCAGTATTTT. It is translated as CASSQRGTDTQYF.

This clone is medium-sized in the sample. The identical CDR3 is also encoded by other nucleotide sequences in the sample. This CDR3 reads CASTPGGGFGYGYTF. CDR3 bases: TGTGCCAGCACCCCTGGTGGGGGGTTTGGCTATGGCTACACCTTC. The rearrangement uses TRBV7-9 and TRBJ1-2; D perhaps matches TRBD1 (5 bases). Trimming took off 7 bases at V and 4 bases at J, with 19 bases between the two ends. The CDR3 is 15 residues long. Per germline, CDR1 SEHNR and CDR2 FQNEAQ (reference sequence).

The gene calls are TRBV7-8 and TRBJ2-1; D perhaps matches TRBD2 (6 bases). Germline values: CDR1 SGHVS, CDR2 FQNEAQ. Deletions cut 1 base from V and 3 bases from J, with 10 bases between. The CDR3 covers 15 residues. The CDR3 DNA reads TGTGCCAGCAGCTTAGGGAGGGAATACTACAATGAGCAGTTCTTC. Protein: CASSLGREYYNEQFF.

The V gene is TRBV11-2, the J gene TRBJ2-7; weak D call: TRBD2 (6 bases). CDR3 length: 15 amino acids. V dropped 2 bases and J dropped 0 bases, with 11 bases sitting between them. Germline CDR1 reads SGHAT; CDR2 reads FQNNGV. For the CDR3, the DNA is TGTGCCAGCAGCTTACAACTAGCTTACTCCTACGAGCAGTACTTC. Protein product: CASSLQLAYSYEQYF.

The chain has TRBV7-6 and TRBJ2-5; TRBD1 matches 9 bases. In germline, CDR1 is SGHVS, CDR2 FNYEAQ. This CDR3 spans 15 amino acids. V dropped 1 base and J dropped 9; count of bases not matched to a gene: 9. CDR3 sequence: CASSLDGQGMRPQYF. The CDR3 DNA reads as TGTGCCAGCAGCTTAGACGGACAGGGGATGAGACCCCAGTACTTC.

The chain carries TRBV18 and TRBJ2-1, with no clear D. The CDR3 is 18 residues long. V lost 0 bases to trimming and J lost 5 bases, with 20 bases between them. Germline CDR1 is KGHSH and CDR2 is LQKENI. The CDR3 protein is CASSPPGRFSQRDNEQFF. The CDR3 nucleotides read TGTGCCAGCTCACCACCCGGCAGGTTCTCCCAGCGAGACAATGAGCAGTTCTTC.

J is TRBJ2-5 and V is TRBV28; a weak D match, TRBD2 (5 bases). TRBJ2-7 matches the DNA end more closely, so the J call is doubtful. The CDR3 extends over 18 amino acids. Germline CDR1 and CDR2: MDHEN and SYDVKM. CDR3 DNA sequence: TGTGCCAGCAGTTTTCGCCCCATCCGGACTGGGGATGCCTACGAGCAGTACTTC. It translates to CASSFRPIRTGDAYEQYF.

This clone turned up a few times. This chain connects TRBV5-3 to TRBJ1-5; 7 bases are shared with TRBD1. TRBV5-3 qualifies as an ORF whose function is uncertain. The CDR3 spans 16 residues. With 4 bases clipped from V and 4 bases from J, the junction kept 11 bases outside the gene matches. CDR3 coding DNA: TGTGCCAGAAGCATCCTACAGGGGCGCAATAATCAGCCCCAGCATTTT. It codes for CARSILQGRNNQPQHF.

V usage is TRBV6-1 and J usage is TRBJ1-6, with no clear D. Germline assignment: CDR1 MNHNS and CDR2 SASEGT. The CDR3 has 18 amino acids. The ends were cut back, 4 bases at V and 0 bases at J, with 16 bases in the middle. In nucleotides, the CDR3 is TGTGCCAGCAGTGCCAAGTTGCCTTTGAGCTCCTATAATTCACCCCTCCACTTT. Translating it yields CASSAKLPLSSYNSPLHF.

The chain has TRBV28 and TRBJ2-5, with 12 bases fitting TRBD2. There are 17 residues in the CDR3. V gave up 6 bases and J gave up 2 bases; unmatched junction bases: 10. Looked up from germline, CDR1 is MDHEN and CDR2 is SYDVKM. CDR3 sequence (DNA): TGTGCCAGCAGACTTAGGCTAGCGGGAGGGAATCAAGAGACCCAGTACTTC. As protein: CASRLRLAGGNQETQYF.

This sequence joins TRBV9 and TRBJ1-1; no clear D gene. The CDR3 runs 13 residues. Germline CDR1 and CDR2: SGDLS and YYNGEE. The V end was cut by 3 bases, the J end by 4 bases, with 10 bases between. The CDR3 spells CASSAHRSTEAFF. As DNA, the CDR3 is TGTGCCAGCAGCGCCCATAGGTCCACTGAAGCTTTCTTT.

The V and J genes are TRBV7-6 and TRBJ2-7, with D hard to call. V was trimmed by 1 base and J by 2 bases, leaving 6 bases between them. From germline, CDR1 is SGHVS and CDR2 FNYEAQ. The CDR3 runs to 13 residues. Here the CDR3 reads CASSLESPYEQYF. As DNA, the CDR3 is TGTGCCAGCAGCTTAGAGTCTCCCTACGAGCAGTACTTC.

The rearrangement uses TRBV6-6 and TRBJ2-2; perhaps TRBD1 as D (5 bases). This CDR3 has 16 amino acids. Trimming removed 0 bases from V and 0 bases from J, with 8 bases in between. Germline V gene lookup returns CDR1 MNHNY and CDR2 SVGAGI (reference sequence). The CDR3 loop is CASSYSSTANTGELFF. In DNA form, the CDR3 reads TGTGCCAGCAGTTACTCGTCGACAGCGAACACCGGGGAGCTGTTTTTT.

V and J are TRBV19 and TRBJ2-5, with TRBD2 matching over 7 bases. This CDR3 is 14 amino acids long. V shed 7 bases and J 0 bases; nucleotides not matched to a gene: 5. CDR1 is LNHDA and CDR2 is SQIVND in the germline V gene (reference sequence). In nucleotides, the CDR3 is TGTGCCAGTATAGGGGCGGGAGACCAAGAGACCCAGTACTTC. Residues: CASIGAGDQETQYF.

The chain carries TRBV10-2 and TRBJ2-5; 9 bases are shared with TRBD2. Per germline, CDR1 WSHSY and CDR2 SAAADI. V lost 0 bases and J lost 0; bases outside the gene matches: 5. The CDR3 consists of 17 residues. This CDR3 reads CASSESGREGYQETQYF. As DNA, the CDR3 is TGCGCCAGCAGTGAGTCAGGGCGGGAGGGGTACCAAGAGACCCAGTACTTC.

The rearrangement links TRBV9 to TRBJ2-3, with D possibly being TRBD1 or TRBD2 (6 bases each). Trimming stripped 3 bases from V and 3 bases from J, with 17 bases between. The CDR3 extends over 16 amino acids. Germline V CDR1 and CDR2: SGDLS, YYNGEE. This CDR3 is CASSDKGGVRTDTQYF. The CDR3 nucleotides are TGTGCCAGCAGCGACAAGGGGGGCGTTCGAACAGATACGCAGTATTTT.

The rearrangement joins TRBV9 to TRBJ2-7, with D tentatively TRBD2 (6 bases). Germline V gene data show CDR1 as SGDLS and CDR2 as YYNGEE. Trimming pared 4 bases from V and 2 bases from J, leaving 16 bases between. The CDR3 has 15 amino acids. The CDR3 here is CASSPMEGPTYEQYF. Written as DNA, the CDR3 is TGTGCCAGCAGCCCTATGGAGGGACCCACCTACGAGCAGTACTTC.

The rearrangement uses TRBV9 and TRBJ2-2; possible D gene TRBD1, 6 bases. Per germline, CDR1 SGDLS and CDR2 YYNGEE. Trimming removed 3 bases at V and 6 bases at J, with 18 bases between. The CDR3 length is 16 residues. The CDR3 is CASSEGHLLGPGELFF. CDR3 coding DNA: TGTGCCAGCAGCGAGGGACACTTGCTAGGACCCGGGGAGCTGTTTTTT.

The V call is TRBV30, the J call TRBJ2-1; D may be TRBD2 (5 bases). There are 13 residues in the CDR3. Per germline, CDR1 GTSNPN and CDR2 SVGIG (reference sequence). V was clipped by 5 bases and J by 0 bases, with 8 bases between them. CDR3 in DNA: TGTGCCTGGGTAGCGAGCTCCTACAATGAGCAGTTCTTC. Amino acids: CAWVASSYNEQFF. Together with reference TRBV30 and TRBJ2-1, the CDR3 gives the full variable domain: SQTIHQWPATLVQPVGSPLSLECTVEGTSNPNLYWYRQAAGRGLQLLFYSVGIGQISSEVPQNLSASRPQDRQFILSSKKLLLSDSGFYLCAWVASSYNEQFFGPGTRLTVL.

The J gene is TRBJ1-5, the V gene TRBV2; a weak D match, TRBD1 (6 bases). With 6 bases removed from V and 7 bases from J, the gap between germline ends came to 19 bases. The CDR3 spans 15 residues. In germline, CDR1 is SNHLY, CDR2 FYNNEI. The DNA of the CDR3 is TGTGCCAGCAGCCGGTGGGACACAGGCTTCCAGCCCCAGCATTTT. Translating gives CASSRWDTGFQPQHF.

This clone was picked up a small number of times. The V and J genes are TRBV27 and TRBJ1-2; no reliable D call. Per germline, CDR1 MNHEY and CDR2 SMNVEV (reference sequence). The CDR3 has 12 amino acids. Trimming removed 5 bases from V and 4 bases from J, with 8 bases in between. The DNA of the CDR3 is TGTGCCAGCAGTACTGGCCTCTATGGCTACACCTTC. This translates into CASSTGLYGYTF.

CDR3 residues: CASQGGANQPQHF. CDR3 DNA sequence: TGTGCCAGCCAAGGGGGCGCGAATCAGCCCCAGCATTTT. V gene TRBV28 combines with J gene TRBJ1-5; 7 positions match TRBD1. CDR1 MDHEN and CDR2 SYDVKM come from the germline V gene. The ends lost 8 bases at V and 4 bases at J; junction bases unmatched: 5. The CDR3 contains 13 residues. Full variable domain (rest looked up from reference TRBV28 and TRBJ1-5): DVKVTQSSRYLVKRTGEKVFLECVQDMDHENMFWYRQDPGLGLRLIYFSYDVKMKEKGDIPEGYSVSREKKERFSLILESASTNQTSMYLCASQGGANQPQHFGDGTRLSIL.

This chain uses TRBV23-1 with TRBJ2-1; weak D call: TRBD1 (5 bases). TRBV23-1 is known as an ORF, though its function is uncertain. Trimming cost V 0 bases and J 8 bases, with 26 bases left between them. This CDR3 spans 19 amino acids. DNA of the CDR3: TGCGCCAGCAGTCAATCTAATCCCCTAGGGCAGGGCCGAATGCATGAGCAGTTCTTC. It translates to CASSQSNPLGQGRMHEQFF.